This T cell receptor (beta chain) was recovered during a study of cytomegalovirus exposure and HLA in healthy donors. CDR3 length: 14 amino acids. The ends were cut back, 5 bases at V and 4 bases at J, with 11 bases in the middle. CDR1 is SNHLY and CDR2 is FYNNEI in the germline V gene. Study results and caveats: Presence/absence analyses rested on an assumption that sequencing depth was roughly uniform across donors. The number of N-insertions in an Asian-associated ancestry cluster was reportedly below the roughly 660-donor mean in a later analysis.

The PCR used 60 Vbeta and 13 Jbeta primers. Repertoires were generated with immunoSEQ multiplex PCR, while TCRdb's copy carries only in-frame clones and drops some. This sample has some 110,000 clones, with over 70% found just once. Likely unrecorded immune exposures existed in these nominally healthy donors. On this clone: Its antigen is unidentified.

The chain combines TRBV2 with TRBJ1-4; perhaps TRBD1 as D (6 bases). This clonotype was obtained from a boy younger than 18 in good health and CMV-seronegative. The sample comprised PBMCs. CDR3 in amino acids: CASSYDRFNEKLFF. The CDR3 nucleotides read TGTGCCAGCAGTTACGACAGGTTTAATGAAAAACTGTTTTTT.